The text below deals with one T cell receptor beta chain. Its antigen target is currently unknown. From each donor, a roughly 2.5 ml peripheral blood sample was collected into PAXgene tubes and stored at -80 degrees C. Total RNA was isolated from whole blood with the PAXgene blood miRNA kit on an automated QIAcube, without T cell sorting. Deep TCRalpha and TCRbeta repertoire profiling with unique molecular barcoding was performed on peripheral blood of monozygotic twin pairs concordant or discordant for inflammatory bowel disease. Smoking habits were recorded for all twin pairs, with individuals classified as current, former or never smokers. The sample comes from a study of monozygotic twins with inflammatory bowel disease (dated by TCRdb to between 2018 and 2021). For the wider study: The full study comprised some 30 monozygotic twin pairs: nine German pairs (four IBD-concordant, five IBD-discordant) and 19 IBD-discordant Danish pairs. The search for disease-associated traits relied mainly on comparing IBD patients with their genetically identical healthy co-twins within discordant pairs. Each individual had, on average, about 151 000 unique TCRalpha sequences and 181 000 unique TCRbeta sequences available for analysis.

The paper as a whole reports these results and caveats: Background noise and inter-individual variability may have been introduced into the repertoires by the differing immunosuppressive treatments among patients. IBD patients had lower TCRbeta repertoire diversity, measured by the inverse Simpson index, than their healthy co-twins. The results gave no support for a single strong signal or clonotype linked to IBD. The analysis was unable to tell apart different T cell subtypes. No difference in repertoire similarity was observed between concordant and discordant twins, possibly owing to limited statistical power. Compared with healthy twins, IBD patients had fewer clonotypes in common with other individuals, a difference most pronounced in patients showing signs of disease activity.

The cysteine opens and the phenylalanine closes a CDR3 of 15 amino acids. There is no recorded DNA. CDR1 and CDR2 are drawn from the germline V gene: SGHDT, YYEEEE. The library came from 5' RACE. For each TCR library, approximately 3.5 ug of total RNA was used. For each sample, cDNA synthesis with SMARTScribe reverse transcriptase was split into eight separate reactions. During cDNA synthesis, template switching was used to introduce unique molecular identifiers that contained a 6-nucleotide sample barcode. TCRalpha and TCRbeta cDNA was amplified in two nested PCRs of approximately 17 and 9 cycles, and bead purification was carried out after each PCR. Before amplification, the cDNA was both treated with uracil DNA-glycosylase and purified with the QIAquick PCR purification kit. The second PCR was the step at which Illumina TruSeq-compatible adapters and sample-specific barcodes were added. TapeStation and Qubit were used to check library quality and concentration, and 4 to 6.5 ng of each library went into the pool. Sequencing of pooled libraries was carried out on an Illumina HiSeq2500 single-index Rapid Run using 2 x 100 bp reads and custom sequencing primers. Processing in the source paper ran as follows. PCR and sequencing errors were corrected by UMI-based consensus assembly using MiGEC version 1.2.6. MiXCR version 2.1.1 was used to carry out V(D)J alignment, clonotype assembly and CDR3 extraction. Normalisation of gene usage, clonotype sharing and MAIT/NKT TCR abundance was achieved by analysing the top 1000, 10 000 and 20 000 clonotypes per sample. After downsampling to 27 000 UMIs, diversity was calculated as the inverse Simpson index using the vegan R package. Paired Mann-Whitney U tests were applied to discordant twin pairs, with Benjamini-Hochberg correction for multiple testing. Once TCRdb had reprocessed the reads, it stored one entry per CDR3 protein sequence and supplied no DNA. In this record, the V and J calls reflect TCRdb's handling and not the investigators' own analysis. The data table for this sample lists nearly 450,000 distinct CDR3 sequences. The ten largest make up 2% to 3% of the sample.

The chain is assembled from TRBV5-6 and TRBJ1-1; as DNA is missing, the TRBD1 call by TCRdb cannot be tested. The specimen sequenced was blood. This clonotype originated in a human donor with ulcerative colitis or Crohn's disease, or a healthy co-twin of an affected twin (not recorded which). The CDR3 corresponds to CASSLVDIGGTEAFF.